The 21 T cell receptor beta chains presented below share a single source sample, sequenced in a study of blood T cell repertoires in COVID-19. Assay used: immunoSEQ multiplex PCR; TCRdb lists only in-frame clones, some missing. The sample holds approximately 93,000 clones, 88% seen once. The specimen was peripheral blood. The receptors come from a man aged 50 or older with COVID-19, enrolled during active disease.

This chain uses TRBV2 with TRBJ1-2; D is perhaps TRBD1 (5 bases). The germline V gene has CDR1 SNHLY and CDR2 FYNNEI. V shed 5 bases and J shed 7 bases, with 20 bases lying between them. This CDR3 is 15 amino acids long. CDR3 protein: CASSPTQVGQGGYTF. DNA for the CDR3: TGTGCCAGCAGTCCTACCCAAGTCGGGCAGGGTGGCTACACCTTC.

This clone occurred a few times. The rearrangement links TRBV5-6 to TRBJ2-7; D is perhaps TRBD1 (5 bases). The germline CDR1 and CDR2 sequences are SGHDT and YYEEEE. The CDR3 sequence is 14 residues long. Trimming took 0 bases from V and 6 from J, leaving 13 bases between them. This CDR3 is CASSLAGLVVEQYF. The CDR3 DNA is TGTGCCAGCAGCTTGGCAGGGTTGGTTGTCGAGCAGTACTTC.

This clone was seen once. The chain has TRBV6-2 or TRBV6-3 and TRBJ1-2; D is possibly TRBD1 (6 bases). The germline V gene has CDR1 MNHEY and CDR2 SVGEGT. Trimming left V 0 bases short and J 4 bases short, with 12 bases between. The CDR3 is made up of 15 amino acids. The CDR3: CASSYSPDRSYGYTF. As DNA, the CDR3 is TGTGCCAGCAGTTACTCGCCCGACAGGAGCTATGGCTACACCTTC.

J is TRBJ2-2 and V is TRBV9; 9 bases agree with TRBD1. V lost 6 bases, J lost 4 bases, and 16 bases stayed unmatched. The germline CDR1 and CDR2 sequences are SGDLS and YYNGEE. The CDR3 is made up of 18 amino acids. The CDR3 nucleotides are TGTGCCAGCACCTTGGGCCCGGGACAGGGATTTTCCACCGGGGAGCTGTTTTTT. Amino acid sequence: CASTLGPGQGFSTGELFF. Full variable domain (outside the CDR3, taken from reference TRBV9 and TRBJ2-2): DSGVTQTPKHLITATGQRVTLRCSPRSGDLSVYWYQQSLDQGLQFLIQYYNGEERAKGNILERFSAQQFPDLHSELNLSSLELGDSALYFCASTLGPGQGFSTGELFFGEGSRLTVL.

This chain uses TRBV4-1 with TRBJ1-2, with 7 bases aligning to TRBD1. In germline, CDR1 is MGHRA, CDR2 YSYEKL. This CDR3 is built from 17 residues. V lost 0 bases and J lost 4; bases outside the gene matches: 11. CDR3 region: CASSQDQNRGLSYGYTF. CDR3 coding DNA: TGCGCCAGCAGCCAAGATCAGAACAGGGGCCTTAGCTATGGCTACACCTTC.

This clone was seen once. The rearrangement uses TRBV6-4 and TRBJ1-2, with D perhaps matching TRBD1 (5 bases). The CDR3 runs to 14 residues. CDR1 is MRHNA, CDR2 SNTAGT, per germline. Deletions cut 3 bases from V and 4 bases from J, with 12 bases between. CDR3 sequence reads: CASSEGVSGYGYTF. As DNA, the CDR3 is TGTGCCAGCAGTGAAGGGGTTTCCGGCTATGGCTACACCTTC.

The genes are TRBV7-8 and TRBJ1-5, with 7 bases identical to TRBD1. V lost 7 bases to trimming and J lost 4 bases; unmatched junction nucleotides: 10. Germline values: CDR1 SGHVS, CDR2 FQNEAQ. The CDR3 totals 15 residues. The CDR3 DNA is TGTGCCAGCACCGGAGACAGGGCAGGAAATCAGCCCCAGCATTTT. Translation: CASTGDRAGNQPQHF.

V is TRBV28 and J is TRBJ2-7; 7 bases align to TRBD1. The CDR3 has 11 amino acids. V lost 7 bases and J lost 3; bases outside the gene matches: 0. Germline V gene data show CDR1 as MDHEN and CDR2 as SYDVKM. The DNA of the CDR3 is TGTGCCAGCAACAGGGGCTACGAGCAGTACTTC. Its protein product is CASNRGYEQYF.

This sequence joins TRBV5-5 and TRBJ1-1, with unresolved D. V was clipped by 0 bases and J by 3 bases, with 9 bases between them. Looked up from germline, CDR1 is SGHKS and CDR2 is YYEKEE (reference sequence). This CDR3 contains 14 residues. CDR3 DNA sequence: TGTGCCAGCAGCTTGGTGGAGAAACACACTGAAGCTTTCTTT. This codes for CASSLVEKHTEAFF.

The chain combines TRBV18 with TRBJ1-2, with 8 bases matching TRBD1. Trimming at V came to 3 bases and at J to 7 bases, leaving 19 bases not matched to a gene. Germline-derived CDR1 and CDR2 are KGHSH and LQKENI. The CDR3 contains 18 residues. The CDR3 sequence is CASSPMTGTGGGLFGYTF. CDR3 coding DNA: TGTGCCAGCTCACCGATGACCGGGACAGGAGGGGGCCTTTTTGGCTACACCTTC. Full variable domain (outside the CDR3, taken from reference TRBV18 and TRBJ1-2): NAGVMQNPRHLVRRRGQEARLRCSPMKGHSHVYWYRQLPEEGLKFMVYLQKENIIDESGMPKERFSAEFPKEGPSILRIQQVVRGDSAAYFCASSPMTGTGGGLFGYTFGSGTRLTVV.

The chain has TRBV4-2 and TRBJ1-6; D is ambiguous. Trimming took 0 bases from V and 7 from J, leaving 13 bases between them. Germline V CDR1 and CDR2: LGHNA, YNFKEQ. The length of the CDR3 is 16 residues. The CDR3: CASSQDRNSGNSPLHF. The CDR3 DNA reads as TGTGCCAGCAGCCAAGATAGGAACTCGGGGAATTCACCCCTCCACTTT.

The DNA for the CDR3 is TGTGCCAGCAGCCAAGGAGCGGGGTCCACAGATACGCAGTATTTT. Translating it yields CASSQGAGSTDTQYF. V gene TRBV4-2 combines with J gene TRBJ2-3; 7 nucleotides agree with TRBD2. The J segment lost 2 bases and the V segment lost 1 base, leaving 3 bases of the junction unmatched. CDR1 is LGHNA and CDR2 is YNFKEQ in the germline V gene. This CDR3 is built from 15 residues.

This sequence joins TRBV4-1 and TRBJ2-3; maybe TRBD2 (5 bases). Germline V CDR1 and CDR2: MGHRA, YSYEKL. CDR3 size: 17 residues. Trimming removed 2 bases from V and 2 bases from J, with 17 bases in between. The CDR3 loop reads CASSQPGEQLHTDTQYF. CDR3 bases: TGCGCCAGCAGCCAACCCGGGGAACAGTTACACACAGATACGCAGTATTTT.

J is TRBJ2-7 and V is TRBV6-5, with D tentatively TRBD1 (5 bases). Trimming removed 0 bases at V and 6 bases at J, with 12 bases between. The germline V gene has CDR1 MNHEY and CDR2 SVGAGI. The CDR3 covers 14 residues. The CDR3 here is CASSYSSRAVEQYF. CDR3 DNA sequence: TGTGCCAGCAGTTACTCATCCAGGGCGGTCGAGCAGTACTTC.

This sequence joins TRBV4-2 and TRBJ1-6; D remains ambiguous. Germline values: CDR1 LGHNA, CDR2 YNFKEQ. CDR3 length: 20 residues. Trimming left V 7 bases short and J 5 bases short, with 30 bases between. The CDR3 DNA reads TGTGCCAGCACCCACGGAGTCGCCGATCTGGGATTGAGGGATAATTCACCCCTCCACTTT. Translation gives CASTHGVADLGLRDNSPLHF.

The chain uses TRBV11-3 and TRBJ2-2; tentative D call: TRBD2 (6 bases). The CDR3 runs 15 residues. V lost 4 bases to trimming and J lost 7 bases, with 16 bases between them. Germline lookup yields CDR1 SGHNT and CDR2 YENEEA. The CDR3 DNA is TGTGCCAGCAGCTCACTAGCTCGTGGGGACGGGGAGCTGTTTTTT. Its translation: CASSSLARGDGELFF.

The rearrangement links TRBV5-1 to TRBJ1-2; maybe TRBD1 (6 bases). The CDR3 runs 14 residues. Between the trimmed V and J ends, which lost 4 bases and 0 bases, there was a span of 10 bases. Per germline, CDR1 SGHRS and CDR2 YFSETQ. CDR3 sequence: CASSRQVANYGYTF. In DNA form, the CDR3 reads TGCGCCAGCAGCCGACAGGTTGCTAACTATGGCTACACCTTC.

The chain joins TRBV4-2 to TRBJ1-2; TRBD1 matches at 8 bases. The CDR3 sequence is 14 residues long. Germline V gene sequence: CDR1 LGHNA, CDR2 YNFKEQ. V trimming: 1 base; J trimming: 8 bases; junction bases outside the gene matches: 6. Here the CDR3 DNA reads TGTGCCAGCAGCCAAGTTCAGGGGGCTGGAGGCTACACCTTC. Encoded protein: CASSQVQGAGGYTF.

This chain uses TRBV6-6 with TRBJ2-2; D call uncertain. The CDR3 runs to 15 residues. V lost 5 bases, J lost 2 bases, and 12 bases lay in between. CDR1 and CDR2 from the germline V gene are MNHNY and SVGAGI (reference sequence). CDR3 residues: CASSIFALNTGELFF. DNA of the CDR3: TGTGCCAGCAGTATTTTTGCGTTAAACACCGGGGAGCTGTTTTTT.

V usage is TRBV19 and J usage is TRBJ1-1; no clear D. V dropped 5 bases and J dropped 4 bases, with 11 bases sitting between them. CDR1 is LNHDA, CDR2 SQIVND, per germline (reference sequence). This CDR3 has 13 residues. CDR3 sequence: CASSVGVGTEAFF. The DNA for the CDR3 is TGTGCCAGTAGTGTCGGGGTCGGCACTGAAGCTTTCTTT.

CDR3 coding DNA: TGCAGCGTTCCGGGTTGGACCGGGGGGACTGAAGCTTTCTTT. It codes for CSVPGWTGGTEAFF. The rearrangement links TRBV29-1 to TRBJ1-1; D is possibly TRBD1 (5 bases). Deletions cut 5 bases from V and 5 bases from J, with 18 bases between. This CDR3 is built from 14 residues. Germline CDR1 is SQVTM and CDR2 is ANQGSEA. The full variable domain, with the rest looked up from reference TRBV29-1 and TRBJ1-1, is SAVISQKPSRDICQRGTSLTIQCQVDSQVTMMFWYRQQPGQSLTLIATANQGSEATYESGFVIDKFPISRPNLTFSTLTVSNMSPEDSSIYLCSVPGWTGGTEAFFGQGTRLTVV.